The 9 T cell receptor beta chains in this list originate from one sample, sequenced in a study of cytomegalovirus exposure and HLA in healthy donors. Both 60 Vbeta primers and 13 Jbeta primers went into the PCR. Data came from immunoSEQ multiplex PCR; TCRdb stores just in-frame clones and leaves some out. The repertoire holds about 120,000 clones, with over 75% as singletons. The sequencing sample was made of PBMCs. The receptors stem from a woman in her late teens or twenties in good health and CMV-seronegative.

This clone was seen once. The chain has TRBV27 and TRBJ2-3; 10 bases map to TRBD2. V trimming: 6 bases; J trimming: 3 bases; junction bases outside the gene matches: 0. This CDR3 is built from 13 residues. Germline-derived CDR1 and CDR2 are MNHEY and SMNVEV (reference sequence). This chain's CDR3 is CASRLAGTDTQYF. CDR3 nucleotides: TGTGCCAGCAGACTAGCGGGAACAGATACGCAGTATTTT.

The V gene is TRBV27, the J gene TRBJ1-2, with TRBD1 as a possible D gene (5 bases). Looked up from germline, CDR1 is MNHEY and CDR2 is SMNVEV (reference sequence). The germline V and J ends were trimmed by 5 bases and 4 bases, with 8 bases remaining between them. The CDR3 is 12 residues long. Here the CDR3 DNA reads TGTGCCAGCAGTGTGGGGGGCTATGGCTACACCTTC. Amino acid sequence: CASSVGGYGYTF.

This chain joins TRBV5-1 and TRBJ2-7; a weak D match, TRBD2 (5 bases). The CDR3 spans 14 residues. V was trimmed by 2 bases and J by 2 bases, leaving 11 bases between them. Germline CDR1 SGHRS, CDR2 YFSETQ. This CDR3 reads CASSFSGGTYEQYF. The CDR3 coding sequence is TGCGCCAGCAGCTTCAGCGGTGGTACCTACGAGCAGTACTTC.

On this clone: The junction differs from germline at one of its ends, possibly a read error. The chain couples TRBV4-2 to TRBJ1-2, with 7 bases matching TRBD1. The CDR3 is made up of 14 amino acids. The germline CDR1 and CDR2 sequences are LGHNA and YNFKEQ. This CDR3 reads CASSQLTGQPPGGF. The CDR3 DNA follows: TGTGCCAGCAGCCAGTTGACGGGACAGCCACCAGGAGGCTTC.

This sequence joins TRBV6-4 and TRBJ2-3; TRBD1 might be the D (5 bases). Germline CDR1 MRHNA, CDR2 SNTAGT. This CDR3 is built from 15 residues. Trimming cost V 6 bases and J 0 bases, with 13 bases left between them. The DNA of the CDR3 is TGTGCCAGCAGACAACAGGAGCATAGCACAGATACGCAGTATTTT. This translates into CASRQQEHSTDTQYF.

The chain recombines TRBV13 with TRBJ1-4, with D possibly being TRBD1 (5 bases). Between the trimmed V and J ends, which lost 4 bases and 12 bases, there was a span of 15 bases. The CDR3 length is 13 residues. Germline-derived CDR1 and CDR2 are PRHDT and FYEKMQ (reference sequence). This CDR3 is CASSSVGGSQLFF. In DNA, the CDR3 is TGTGCCAGCAGCTCCGTTGGGGGGAGTCAACTGTTTTTT.

DNA for the CDR3: TGTGCCAGCTCATCCAGGGCGAGCGAGCAGTACTTC. It is translated as CASSSRASEQYF. This chain links TRBV18 with TRBJ2-7, with TRBD1 as a possible D gene (5 bases). Per germline, CDR1 KGHSH and CDR2 LQKENI. The CDR3 loop spans 12 amino acids. The germline V and J ends were trimmed by 5 bases and 6 bases, with 11 bases remaining between them.

The rearrangement joins TRBV2 to TRBJ1-1, with 8 bases aligning to TRBD1. V lost 7 bases and J lost 7; bases outside the gene matches: 11. Per germline, CDR1 SNHLY and CDR2 FYNNEI. The CDR3 spans 14 residues. CDR3 protein: CASKFSGTGIEAFF. The CDR3 DNA reads TGTGCCAGCAAATTCTCCGGGACAGGTATTGAAGCTTTCTTT.

The chain links TRBV4-1 to TRBJ1-2; TRBD1 aligns across 7 bases. The V gene's germline CDR1 is MGHRA and CDR2 YSYEKL. J lost 5 bases, V lost 0 bases, and 9 bases had no gene match. This CDR3 is built from 16 residues. The CDR3, as DNA: TGCGCCAGCAGCCAAGAAGTAAGGGGGCAGCTGTATGGCTACACCTTC. Residues: CASSQEVRGQLYGYTF.